The rows below give T cell receptor beta chains drawn from one sample of a study of sequential checkpoint blockade in melanoma. Using immunoSEQ multiplex PCR, the repertoire was profiled, and TCRdb retains in-frame clones only, with some absent. This table has around 15,000 clones, about 92% appearing once. Source: CD8+ T cells sorted from blood (inferred from file names), taken from a patient given nivolumab and ipilimumab in sequence. The receptor source for this set is a human donor with melanoma. The CDR3 runs from the conserved cysteine through the conserved F or W. Fields, in order: CDR3 protein, CDR3 DNA, J gene, V gene, D gene. The D gene is left open where the match is weak.

CASSVDVEGAYGYTF,TGTGCCAGCAGCGTAGATGTGGAGGGGGCCTATGGCTACACCTTC,TRBJ1-2,TRBV9,TRBD1
CASRSRQGLDEQYF,TGTGCCAGCAGATCCCGACAGGGTTTAGACGAGCAGTACTTC,TRBJ2-7,TRBV27,TRBD1
CASSYSTGQASYEQYF,TGTGCCAGCAGTTACTCGACGGGACAGGCATCCTACGAGCAGTACTTC,TRBJ2-7,TRBV6-5,TRBD1
CASSQGQGLGEKLFF,TGCGCCAGCAGCCAAGGACAGGGGTTAGGGGAAAAACTGTTTTTT,TRBJ1-4,TRBV4-3,TRBD1
CASTQGALGVNEQFF,TGTGCCAGCACTCAAGGAGCGCTCGGGGTCAATGAGCAGTTCTTC,TRBJ2-1,TRBV6-5,NA
CSVGHSPEAFF,TGCAGCGTGGGACATAGCCCTGAAGCTTTCTTT,TRBJ1-1,TRBV29-1,NA
CASSPRDGSYEQYF,TGTGCCAGCAGTCCGCGGGACGGATCATACGAGCAGTACTTC,TRBJ2-7,TRBV11-3,NA
CASSVARQGSLRQFF,TGTGCCAGCAGCGTAGCCAGACAGGGGTCCCTGAGGCAGTTCTTC,TRBJ2-1,TRBV9,TRBD1
CASSAGERDYEQYF,TGCGCCAGCTCAGCGGGAGAGAGGGACTACGAGCAGTACTTC,TRBJ2-7,TRBV4-3,TRBD2
CASSPRDSTYEQYF,TGTGCCAGCAGCCCCCGGGACAGCACCTACGAGCAGTACTTC,TRBJ2-7,TRBV4-2,TRBD1
CASSGLVGYEQYF,TGTGCCAGTAGTGGACTAGTGGGCTACGAGCAGTACTTC,TRBJ2-7,TRBV19,TRBD2
CASSQDRGSNQPQHF,TGTGCCAGCAGCCAAGATCGGGGGAGCAATCAGCCCCAGCATTTT,TRBJ1-5,TRBV4-2,NA
CASSYFEGPTYEQYF,TGTGCCAGCAGTTACTTCGAGGGTCCCACCTACGAGCAGTACTTC,TRBJ2-7,TRBV6-5,NA
CASSIYRGYTF,TGTGCCAGTAGTATATACAGAGGCTACACCTTC,TRBJ1-2,TRBV19,NA